The 15 T cell receptor beta chains presented below share a single source sample, sequenced in a study of OX40 agonist ivuxolimab in advanced cancers. Library generation was performed with the immunoSEQ multiplex PCR assay. The immuneACCESS repertoire file appears here via TCRdb, limited to in-frame rearrangements. These files lack a portion of the clones; in checked studies, under half of the deficit traces to unresolved V genes, and the cause of the others is not known. The sample table contains under 80,000 clones; only one count was recorded for more than 85% of them. Approximately 8.4% of the sample is taken by the ten largest. The specimen comprised CD4+ or CD8+ T cells sorted from blood, sampled in a trial of the OX40 agonist ivuxolimab. These TCRs come from an adult with an advanced solid tumor such as melanoma, head and neck, liver or kidney cancer.

V usage is TRBV4-1 and J usage is TRBJ1-2; D ambiguous. Trimming cost V 3 bases and J 3 bases, with 8 bases left between them. The CDR3 is 13 amino acids. Germline V lookup: CDR1 MGHRA, CDR2 YSYEKL. The CDR3 DNA follows: TGCGCCAGCAGCCACGTATTAGACTATGGCTACACCTTC. Its protein product is CASSHVLDYGYTF.

This clone was counted a few times. Because it lacks the conserved phenylalanine or tryptophan at the end, this CDR3 is likely a read error. Because the CDR3's place on the DNA is in doubt, the DNA is left out and the CDR3 is given as listed by TCRdb. The chain recombines TRBV6-5 with TRBJ1-2; the table's D call of TRBD1 was not tested on the DNA. The CDR3 length equals 11 residues, ends included. Germline V gene lookup returns CDR1 MNHEY and CDR2 SVGAGI. CDR3 residues: CASSYSSATGV.

This clone was seen just once. The V and J genes are TRBV27 and TRBJ1-6; 10 bases map to TRBD1. V was pared by 4 bases and J by 9 bases, with 9 bases of the junction left unmatched. Germline V gene sequence: CDR1 MNHEY, CDR2 SMNVEV (reference sequence). The CDR3 consists of 16 residues. CDR3 in DNA: TGTGCCAGCAGTTCTCGAGACAGGGGGCGAGGTTCACCCCTCCACTTT. This translates into CASSSRDRGRGSPLHF.

This chain uses TRBV18 with TRBJ1-1, with no clear D. The CDR3 extends over 14 amino acids. The V gene's germline CDR1 is KGHSH and CDR2 LQKENI. Trimming shortened V by 6 bases and J by 3 bases, and 14 bases separated the two germline ends. CDR3 nucleotide sequence: TGTGCCAGCTCCCCATTGTCGAGAGACACTGAAGCTTTCTTT. Protein product: CASSPLSRDTEAFF.

The chain recombines TRBV7-3 with TRBJ2-1; 9 bases agree with TRBD1. The CDR3 has 17 residues. The V gene end was trimmed by 2 bases and the J gene end by 4 bases; junction bases not matched to a gene: 9. The germline CDR1 and CDR2 sequences are SGHTA and FQGTGA. This CDR3 reads CASSLSPGTGKYNEQFF. The CDR3 DNA reads as TGTGCCAGCAGCTTATCCCCCGGGACAGGGAAGTACAATGAGCAGTTCTTC.

This clone was seen only once. V usage is TRBV10-1 and J usage is TRBJ2-1; 7 positions agree with TRBD1. CDR1 and CDR2 (germline): WNHNN, SYGVQD (reference sequence). With V trimmed by 3 bases and J by 7 bases, 9 bases remained unmatched. The CDR3 has 15 residues. As DNA, the CDR3 is TGCGCCAGCAGTGACCGGACAGGAGTCCGGAATGAGCAGTTCTTC. This gives the protein CASSDRTGVRNEQFF.

The V and J genes are TRBV5-1 and TRBJ2-3; the match to TRBD2 covers 11 bases. The germline CDR1 and CDR2 sequences are SGHRS and YFSETQ. V dropped 2 bases and J dropped 6; count of bases not matched to a gene: 8. CDR3 length equals 16 residues. This CDR3 is CASSFTSGRPGDTQYF. The CDR3 nucleotides read TGCGCCAGCAGCTTCACTAGCGGGAGACCGGGTGATACGCAGTATTTT.

The chain recombines TRBV5-1 with TRBJ2-1, with D possibly being TRBD2 (6 bases). The germline V and J ends were trimmed by 6 bases and 7 bases, with 11 bases remaining between them. This CDR3 contains 12 residues. From germline, CDR1 is SGHRS and CDR2 YFSETQ. The CDR3 bases are TGCGCCAGCAACTCAGGGAGGAATGAGCAGTTCTTC. Encoded protein: CASNSGRNEQFF.

V and J are TRBV4-3 and TRBJ2-3, with 10 nucleotides matching TRBD2. The CDR3 has 17 amino acids. Germline trimming cut 0 bases from V and 4 bases from J; bases unmatched to any gene: 7. CDR1 is LGHNA, CDR2 YSLEER, per germline. The CDR3 spells CASSQDPAGGPADTQYF. The CDR3 coding sequence is TGCGCCAGCAGCCAAGATCCAGCGGGGGGGCCCGCAGATACGCAGTATTTT.

V usage is TRBV28 and J usage is TRBJ2-3; no clear D. From germline, CDR1 is MDHEN and CDR2 SYDVKM. There are 15 residues in the CDR3. The V gene lost 3 bases and the J gene lost 4 bases, with 14 bases spanning the gap. CDR3 DNA sequence: TGTGCCAGCAGTTTGGGCCAGGTTGACGCAGATACGCAGTATTTT. Translation: CASSLGQVDADTQYF. Combining the CDR3 with reference TRBV28 and TRBJ2-3 gives the whole variable domain DVKVTQSSRYLVKRTGEKVFLECVQDMDHENMFWYRQDPGLGLRLIYFSYDVKMKEKGDIPEGYSVSREKKERFSLILESASTNQTSMYLCASSLGQVDADTQYFGPGTRLTVL.

The rearrangement joins TRBV9 to TRBJ2-3; 10 bases are a match to TRBD2. Germline-derived CDR1 and CDR2 are SGDLS and YYNGEE. This CDR3 region has 16 residues. Trimming at V came to 0 bases and at J to 1 base, leaving 2 bases not matched to a gene. The CDR3 spells CASSVGGTSGTDTQYF. For the CDR3, the DNA is TGTGCCAGCAGCGTAGGAGGGACTAGCGGCACAGATACGCAGTATTTT.

In regard to this clone: It may be a read error: a sequence one base away is much more abundant. The chain employs TRBV10-3 and TRBJ2-1; unclear D gene. Germline V gene data show CDR1 as ENHRY and CDR2 as SYGVKD. V lost 1 base, J lost 7 bases, and 2 bases lay in between. The CDR3 runs to 11 residues. DNA for the CDR3: TGTGCCATCAGTGAGTTGAATGAGCAGTTCTTC. It codes for CAISELNEQFF.

The chain carries TRBV7-3 and TRBJ2-1, with 9 bases fitting TRBD2. Trimming at V came to 2 bases and at J to 7 bases, leaving 6 bases not matched to a gene. CDR1 SGHTA and CDR2 FQGTGA come from the germline V gene. The CDR3 has 15 residues. DNA of the CDR3: TGTGCCAGCAGCTTAGGCGGGAGGGCCGATAATGAGCAGTTCTTC. Its protein product is CASSLGGRADNEQFF.

This chain uses TRBV5-5 with TRBJ1-2; D possibly corresponds to TRBD1 (6 bases). Germline V lookup: CDR1 SGHKS, CDR2 YYEKEE (reference sequence). V was shortened by 0 bases and J by 4 bases, with 13 bases between the two germline ends. The CDR3 extends over 15 amino acids. DNA for the CDR3: TGTGCCAGCAGCTTGGGGGCAGGGGAGGCCTATGGCTACACCTTC. This translates into CASSLGAGEAYGYTF. Full variable domain (outside the CDR3, taken from reference TRBV5-5 and TRBJ1-2): DAGVTQSPTHLIKTRGQQVTLRCSPISGHKSVSWYQQVLGQGPQFIFQYYEKEERGRGNFPDRFSARQFPNYSSELNVNALLLGDSALYLCASSLGAGEAYGYTFGSGTRLTVV.

The chain uses TRBV2 and TRBJ1-5; the D is unclear. The V end was cut by 8 bases, the J end by 7 bases, with 15 bases between. CDR1 SNHLY and CDR2 FYNNEI come from the germline V gene. This CDR3 spans 13 amino acids. The CDR3 region is CASGQRVEQPQHF. CDR3 bases: TGTGCCAGCGGTCAGAGAGTCGAGCAGCCCCAGCATTTT.